The clone carrying this T cell receptor beta chain was found a few times. Its antigen is unidentified. The CDR3 contains 17 residues. Germline V gene data show CDR1 as DFQATT and CDR2 as SNEGSKA (reference sequence). Trimming removed 0 bases at V and 2 bases at J, with 20 bases between. Amplification of TCR beta CDR3 regions was performed using RNA transcripts as template. The TCR CDR3 first-round RT-PCR relied on the HTBI primer set. TCRdb re-derived calls from the multiplex PCR reads in MiXCR, one entry per CDR3 protein. There are hundreds of thousands of distinct CDR3 sequences in the sample; around 13% occur only once, and 20% to 25% lies in the top ten. The sample is drawn from a study of T cells in Graves' hyperthyroidism and ophthalmopathy. Regarding the study as a whole: From stable hyperthyroidism, ophthalmopathy was separated by a 13 V-J model.

The receptor comes from a woman aged 30 to 39 with Graves' hyperthyroidism. The chain joins TRBV20-1 to TRBJ2-7, with D perhaps given as TRBD1 or TRBD2 (5 bases each). The sequencing input was blood. CDR3 in DNA: TGCAGTGCTAGAGATTTTCCAGTCGGGACGCCAGCCTACGAGCAGTACTTC. Translating gives CSARDFPVGTPAYEQYF.